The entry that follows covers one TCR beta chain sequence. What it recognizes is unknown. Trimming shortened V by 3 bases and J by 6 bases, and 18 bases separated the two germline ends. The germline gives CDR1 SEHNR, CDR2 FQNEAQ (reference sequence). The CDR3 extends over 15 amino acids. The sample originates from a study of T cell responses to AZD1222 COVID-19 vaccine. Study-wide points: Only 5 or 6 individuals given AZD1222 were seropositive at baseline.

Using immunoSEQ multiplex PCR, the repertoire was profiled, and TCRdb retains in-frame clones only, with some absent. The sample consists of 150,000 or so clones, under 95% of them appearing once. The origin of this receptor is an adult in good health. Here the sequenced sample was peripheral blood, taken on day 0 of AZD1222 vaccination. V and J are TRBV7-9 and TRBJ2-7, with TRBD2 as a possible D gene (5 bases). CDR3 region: CASSFTTAPAGEQYF. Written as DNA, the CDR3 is TGTGCCAGCAGCTTCACAACGGCCCCTGCGGGCGAGCAGTACTTC.